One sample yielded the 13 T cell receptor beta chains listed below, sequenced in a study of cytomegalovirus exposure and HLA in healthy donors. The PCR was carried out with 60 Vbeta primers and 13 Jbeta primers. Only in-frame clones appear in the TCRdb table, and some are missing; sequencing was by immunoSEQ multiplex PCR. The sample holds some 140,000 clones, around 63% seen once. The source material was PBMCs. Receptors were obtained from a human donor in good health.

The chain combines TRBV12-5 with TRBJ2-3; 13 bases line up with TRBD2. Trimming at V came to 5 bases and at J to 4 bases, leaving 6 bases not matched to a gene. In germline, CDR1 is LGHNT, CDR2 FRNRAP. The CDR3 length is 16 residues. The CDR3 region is CASGLTSGRAPDTQYF. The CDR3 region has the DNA TGTGCTAGTGGTCTTACTAGCGGGAGGGCCCCAGATACGCAGTATTTT. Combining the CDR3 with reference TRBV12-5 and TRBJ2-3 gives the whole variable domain DARVTQTPRHKVTEMGQEVTMRCQPILGHNTVFWYRQTMMQGLELLAYFRNRAPLDDSGMPKDRFSAEMPDATLATLKIQPSEPRDSAVYFCASGLTSGRAPDTQYFGPGTRLTVL.

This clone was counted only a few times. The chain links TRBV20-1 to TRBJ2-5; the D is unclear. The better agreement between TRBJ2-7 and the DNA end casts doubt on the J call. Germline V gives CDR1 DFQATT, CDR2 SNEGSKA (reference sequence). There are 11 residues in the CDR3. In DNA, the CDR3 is TGCAGTGCTAGTTCAGGCTACGAGCAGTACTTC. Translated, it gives CSASSGYEQYF.

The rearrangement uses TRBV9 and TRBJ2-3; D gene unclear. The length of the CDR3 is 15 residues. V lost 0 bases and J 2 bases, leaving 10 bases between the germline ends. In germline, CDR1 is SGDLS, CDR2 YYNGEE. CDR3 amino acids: CASSVVSQLTDTQYF. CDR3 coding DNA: TGTGCCAGCAGCGTAGTCTCACAGCTCACAGATACGCAGTATTTT.

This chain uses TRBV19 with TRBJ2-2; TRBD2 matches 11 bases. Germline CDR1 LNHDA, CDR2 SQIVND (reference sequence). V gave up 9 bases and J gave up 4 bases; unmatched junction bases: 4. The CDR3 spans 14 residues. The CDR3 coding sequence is TGTGCCAGCCGACTAGCGGGGCTCACCGGGGAGCTGTTTTTT. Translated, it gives CASRLAGLTGELFF.

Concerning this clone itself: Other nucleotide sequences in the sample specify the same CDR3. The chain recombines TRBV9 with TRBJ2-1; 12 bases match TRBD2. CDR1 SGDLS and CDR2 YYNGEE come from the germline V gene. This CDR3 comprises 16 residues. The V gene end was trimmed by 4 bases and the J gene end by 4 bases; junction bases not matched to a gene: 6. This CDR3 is CASSTLAGGPYNEQFF. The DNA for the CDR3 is TGTGCCAGCAGCACGCTAGCGGGAGGGCCATACAATGAGCAGTTCTTC.

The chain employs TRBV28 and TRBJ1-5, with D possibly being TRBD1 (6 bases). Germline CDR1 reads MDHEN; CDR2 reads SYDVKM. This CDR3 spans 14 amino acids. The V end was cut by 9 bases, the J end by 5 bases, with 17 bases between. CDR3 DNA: TGTGCCAGTATACCGGGACAACCTTATCAGCCCCAGCATTTT. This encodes CASIPGQPYQPQHF.

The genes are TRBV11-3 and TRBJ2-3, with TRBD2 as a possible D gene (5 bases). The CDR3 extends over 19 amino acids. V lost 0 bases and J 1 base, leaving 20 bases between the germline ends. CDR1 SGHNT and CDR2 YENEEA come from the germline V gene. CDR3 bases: TGTGCCAGCAGCTTAGATCCGAGGGTCTCTGAGAGAGGCACAGATACGCAGTATTTT. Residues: CASSLDPRVSERGTDTQYF.

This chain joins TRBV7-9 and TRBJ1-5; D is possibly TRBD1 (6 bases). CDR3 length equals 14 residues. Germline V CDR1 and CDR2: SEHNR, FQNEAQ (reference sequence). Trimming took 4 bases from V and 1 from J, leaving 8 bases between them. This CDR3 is CASSSGQSNQPQHF. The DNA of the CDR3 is TGTGCCAGCAGCTCCGGACAGAGCAATCAGCCCCAGCATTTT.

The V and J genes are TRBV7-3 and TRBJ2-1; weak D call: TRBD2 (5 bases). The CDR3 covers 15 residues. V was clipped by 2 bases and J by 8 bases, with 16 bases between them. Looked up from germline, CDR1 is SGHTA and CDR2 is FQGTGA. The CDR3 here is CASSLRPGFFDEQFF. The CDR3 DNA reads TGTGCCAGCAGCTTACGTCCGGGGTTCTTCGATGAGCAGTTCTTC. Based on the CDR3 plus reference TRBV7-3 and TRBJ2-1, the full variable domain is GAGVSQTPSNKVTEKGKYVELRCDPISGHTALYWYRQSLGQGPEFLIYFQGTGAADDSGLPNDRFFAVRPEGSVSTLKIQRTERGDSAVYLCASSLRPGFFDEQFFGPGTRLTVL.

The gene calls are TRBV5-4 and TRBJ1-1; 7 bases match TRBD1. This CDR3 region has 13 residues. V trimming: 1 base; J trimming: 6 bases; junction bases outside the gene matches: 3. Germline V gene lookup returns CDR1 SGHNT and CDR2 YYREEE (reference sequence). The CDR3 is CASSLSGQSEAFF. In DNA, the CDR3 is TGTGCCAGCAGCTTGTCGGGACAGTCTGAAGCTTTCTTT.

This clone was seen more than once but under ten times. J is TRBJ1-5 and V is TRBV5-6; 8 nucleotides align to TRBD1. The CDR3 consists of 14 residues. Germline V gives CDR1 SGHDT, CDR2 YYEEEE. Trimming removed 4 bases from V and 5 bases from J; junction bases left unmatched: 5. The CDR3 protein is CASSGGQGHQPQHF. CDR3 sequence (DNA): TGTGCCAGCAGCGGTGGACAGGGCCATCAGCCCCAGCATTTT.

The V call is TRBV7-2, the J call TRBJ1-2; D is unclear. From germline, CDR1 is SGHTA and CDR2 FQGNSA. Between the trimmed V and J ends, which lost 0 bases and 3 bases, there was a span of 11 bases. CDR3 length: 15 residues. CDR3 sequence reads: CASSLALAVDYGYTF. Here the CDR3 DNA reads TGTGCCAGCAGCTTAGCGTTAGCGGTAGACTATGGCTACACCTTC.

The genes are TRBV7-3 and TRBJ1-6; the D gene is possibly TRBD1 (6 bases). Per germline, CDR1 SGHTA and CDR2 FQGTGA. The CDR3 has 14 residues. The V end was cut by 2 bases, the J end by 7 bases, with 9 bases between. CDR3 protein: CASSLGTTNSPLHF. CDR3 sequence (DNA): TGTGCCAGCAGCTTAGGGACAACAAATTCACCCCTCCACTTT.